This note documents a single TCR beta chain sequence. The antigen is unknown. Losses at the gene ends were 0 bases for V and 0 bases for J; bases not matched to a gene: 4. The CDR3 covers 16 residues. CDR1 SGHVS and CDR2 FNYEAQ come from the germline V gene. Sequencing was performed with immunoSEQ multiplex PCR; in TCRdb, only in-frame clones are kept and a portion is missing. The sample yields 100,000 to 150,000 clones, approximately 85% seen once. These data originate in a study of T cell responses to AZD1222 COVID-19 vaccine. Study-level results: Spike was spanned by vaccine-associated CD4 TCRs, with dominance at 160-218 and 743-854. Repertoires were sampled only after the peak T cell response. Baseline antibody screening turned up just six seropositive AZD1222 recipients. Donors were largely white British and mainly female; clonal diversity was possibly underestimated.

Sequenced here: peripheral blood, sampled 28 days after the second AZD1222 dose. The chain links TRBV7-6 to TRBJ2-7, with 8 bases aligning to TRBD1. This TCR derives from an adult who received the AZD1222 COVID-19 vaccine. CDR3 DNA sequence: TGTGCCAGCAGCTTAGCGAACAGGGGGAGCTCCTACGAGCAGTACTTC. Protein: CASSLANRGSSYEQYF.